These 18 T cell receptor beta chains were all obtained from the same sample, sequenced in a study of cytomegalovirus exposure and HLA in healthy donors. A multiplex PCR was run with 60 Vbeta primers and 13 Jbeta primers. The repertoire was sequenced with immunoSEQ multiplex PCR; TCRdb's copy has only in-frame clones and lacks some. Among approximately 190,000 clones listed, over 75% were seen once. Sequencing used PBMCs. Source of these receptors: a man aged 40-55 years in good health and CMV-seropositive.

V usage is TRBV29-1 and J usage is TRBJ2-7; the D gene is possibly TRBD2 (6 bases). V lost 4 bases and J 2 bases, leaving 9 bases between the germline ends. This CDR3 is 12 amino acids long. The germline V gene encodes CDR1 SQVTM and CDR2 ANQGSEA. DNA of the CDR3: TGCAGCGTTGTCTCGGGGGCCTACGAGCAGTACTTC. Translation gives CSVVSGAYEQYF.

The chain uses TRBV7-8 and TRBJ1-5; TRBD1 matches at 10 bases. Trimming cost V 5 bases and J 2 bases; bases outside gene matches: 6. This CDR3 spans 16 amino acids. Germline V lookup: CDR1 SGHVS, CDR2 FQNEAQ. The CDR3 loop reads CASSPRDRGGNQPQHF. The CDR3 DNA sequence: TGTGCCAGCAGCCCTCGGGACAGGGGAGGCAATCAGCCCCAGCATTTT.

The chain is built from TRBV30 and TRBJ1-6; 11 bases are shared with TRBD1. The germline V gene encodes CDR1 GTSNPN and CDR2 SVGIG (reference sequence). The junction had 12 bases not matched to a gene; V was cut back by 5 bases and J by 15 bases. This CDR3 contains 14 residues. CDR3 sequence (DNA): TGTGCCTGGTCCCCGGGACAGGGGGTTAAGCGCCTCCACTTT. Translating it yields CAWSPGQGVKRLHF.

There are a few counts of this clone. The J gene is TRBJ1-2, the V gene TRBV7-9; TRBD1 is a possible D gene (6 bases). Germline V gene data show CDR1 as SEHNR and CDR2 as FQNEAQ (reference sequence). The CDR3 is 13 amino acids. Deletions cut 6 bases from V and 4 bases from J, with 12 bases between. In DNA form, the CDR3 reads TGTGCCAGCAGTCCGACAGGTGTCTATGGCTACACCTTC. Its translation is CASSPTGVYGYTF.

V gene TRBV21-1 combines with J gene TRBJ2-3; the table's D gene call, TRBD1, was not cross checked with the DNA. TRBV21-1 is a known pseudogene. The CDR3 has 19 residues. The CDR3 region is CASSFHTSKQGTCTDTQYF. In DNA, the CDR3 is TGTGCCAGCAGCTTCCACACCTCTAAACAGGGGACCTGCACAGATACGCAGTATTTT.

This chain links TRBV6-1 with TRBJ2-5; 11 nucleotides match TRBD2. With 4 bases clipped from V and 0 bases from J, the junction kept 1 base outside the gene matches. Germline CDR1 MNHNS, CDR2 SASEGT. This CDR3 spans 15 amino acids. The CDR3 sequence is CASSVLAGDQETQYF. The CDR3 DNA reads as TGTGCCAGCAGTGTACTAGCGGGGGACCAAGAGACCCAGTACTTC.

For the CDR3, the DNA is TGTGCCAGCAGCTTGTCAGGGACAGGGTATGGCTACACCTTC. It translates to CASSLSGTGYGYTF. V is TRBV11-1 and J is TRBJ1-2; 9 bases map to TRBD1. The germline V gene has CDR1 SGHAT and CDR2 FQDESV (reference sequence). The CDR3 is 14 residues long. Trimming at V came to 3 bases and at J to 5 bases, leaving 4 bases not matched to a gene.

To note about this clone: Other DNA sequences in the same sample also yield this CDR3. V usage is TRBV5-4 and J usage is TRBJ2-3; D not certain. The CDR3 spans 14 residues. V dropped 5 bases and J dropped 2 bases, with 12 bases sitting between them. Germline V CDR1 and CDR2: SGHNT, YYREEE (reference sequence). The CDR3: CASSLTGSTDTQYF. The CDR3 region has the DNA TGTGCCAGCAGTCTAACGGGTTCCACAGATACGCAGTATTTT. Full variable domain (remainder filled in from reference TRBV5-4 and TRBJ2-3): ETGVTQSPTHLIKTRGQQVTLRCSSQSGHNTVSWYQQALGQGPQFIFQYYREEENGRGNFPPRFSGLQFPNYSSELNVNALELDDSALYLCASSLTGSTDTQYFGPGTRLTVL.

This clone turned up a few times. The CDR3 bases are TGTGCCAGCACCCTAGGGGGGGGCTATGGCTACACCTTC. Translation gives CASTLGGGYGYTF. The genes are TRBV7-9 and TRBJ1-2, with D perhaps matching TRBD1 (6 bases). Germline values: CDR1 SEHNR, CDR2 FQNEAQ (reference sequence). This CDR3 region has 13 residues. V shed 7 bases and J shed 4 bases, with 13 bases lying between them.

The rearrangement uses TRBV28 and TRBJ2-4, with 7 bases lining up with TRBD2. The CDR3 length is 15 residues. CDR1 and CDR2 from the germline V gene are MDHEN and SYDVKM. Germline trimming cut 1 base from V and 6 bases from J; bases unmatched to any gene: 6. CDR3 sequence reads: CASSLLRGGRNIQYF. CDR3 nucleotide sequence: TGTGCCAGCAGTTTATTGCGGGGAGGGAGAAACATTCAGTACTTC. Full variable domain (remainder filled in from reference TRBV28 and TRBJ2-4): DVKVTQSSRYLVKRTGEKVFLECVQDMDHENMFWYRQDPGLGLRLIYFSYDVKMKEKGDIPEGYSVSREKKERFSLILESASTNQTSMYLCASSLLRGGRNIQYFGAGTRLSVL.

The rearrangement links TRBV21-1 to TRBJ2-7; TRBD2, the D gene given by the table, was not confirmed from the DNA. TRBV21-1 is a pseudogene segment. The CDR3 runs 13 residues. CDR3 sequence: CASSERGPWEQYF. CDR3 sequence (DNA): TGTGCCAGCAGTGAAAGAGGGCCATGGGAGCAGTACTTC.

This chain connects TRBV30 to TRBJ2-3; TRBD2 aligns across 8 bases. In germline, CDR1 is GTSNPN, CDR2 SVGIG (reference sequence). The CDR3 is made up of 15 amino acids. Trimming cost V 4 bases and J 2 bases; bases outside gene matches: 8. CDR3 DNA sequence: TGTGCCTGGACTATGGCGGGGGGCCCCACAGATACGCAGTATTTT. It specifies CAWTMAGGPTDTQYF.

On this clone: Different DNA sequences within this sample yield the same CDR3. This rearrangement joins TRBV9 to TRBJ2-7; 7 bases are a match to TRBD2. CDR1 SGDLS and CDR2 YYNGEE come from the germline V gene. Trimming at V came to 4 bases and at J to 4 bases, leaving 5 bases not matched to a gene. The CDR3 has 13 amino acids. CDR3 sequence (DNA): TGTGCCAGCAGCCCTGGGGGGGGATACGAGCAGTACTTC. It encodes CASSPGGGYEQYF.

The chain couples TRBV4-1 to TRBJ1-3, with TRBD1 matching over 8 bases. The CDR3 sequence is 15 residues long. Germline assignment: CDR1 MGHRA and CDR2 YSYEKL. Unmatched junction bases numbered 2, after V lost 4 bases and J lost 0 bases. The CDR3 DNA reads TGCGCCAGCAGCCTGGGACAGGCCTCTGGAAACACCATATATTTT. It codes for CASSLGQASGNTIYF.

The chain carries TRBV7-9 and TRBJ2-1, with TRBD2 as a possible D gene (6 bases). V lost 8 bases and J 3 bases, leaving 8 bases between the germline ends. This CDR3 comprises 12 residues. Per the germline V gene, CDR1 is SEHNR and CDR2 is FQNEAQ (reference sequence). Here the CDR3 DNA reads TGTGCCAGCGTAGCGGACTACAATGAGCAGTTCTTC. Encoded protein: CASVADYNEQFF.

The chain couples TRBV2 to TRBJ1-4; the D is unclear. The CDR3 has 14 amino acids. Germline V gene sequence: CDR1 SNHLY, CDR2 FYNNEI. V gave up 5 bases and J gave up 12 bases, with 19 bases separating them. The CDR3 reads CASSYGFHSGELFF. The CDR3 coding sequence is TGTGCCAGCAGTTATGGATTTCACAGCGGGGAACTGTTTTTT.

The rearrangement links TRBV28 to TRBJ2-3; the D is unclear. CDR1 is MDHEN and CDR2 is SYDVKM in the germline V gene. The CDR3 contains 14 residues. The germline V and J ends were trimmed by 5 bases and 4 bases, with 13 bases remaining between them. The CDR3 nucleotides are TGTGCCAGCAGTCCTCCCCCCACTTCAGATACGCAGTATTTT. As protein: CASSPPPTSDTQYF.

This clone came up once. The chain links TRBV4-3 to TRBJ2-5, with D unresolved. V was trimmed by 2 bases and J by 2 bases, leaving 12 bases between them. From germline, CDR1 is LGHNA and CDR2 YSLEER. The CDR3 is made up of 15 amino acids. The CDR3 sequence: CASSQIWAGQETQYF. CDR3 DNA sequence: TGCGCCAGCAGCCAAATATGGGCAGGACAAGAGACCCAGTACTTC.